One sample yielded the 8 T cell receptor beta chains listed below, sequenced in a study of blood T cell repertoires in COVID-19. Only in-frame clones appear in the TCRdb table, and some are missing; sequencing was by immunoSEQ multiplex PCR. The sample carries approximately 28,000 clones, roughly 79% recorded once. Sequencing input: peripheral blood. These receptors were obtained from a man aged 80 or over with active or convalescent COVID-19.

This clone was counted only a few times. V gene TRBV7-7 combines with J gene TRBJ1-5, with D maybe TRBD1 (6 bases). In germline, CDR1 is SSHAT, CDR2 FNYEAQ (reference sequence). V was cut by 5 bases and J by 6 bases, with 17 bases left in between. There are 15 residues in the CDR3. The chain's CDR3 is CASSILEPGVQPQHF. CDR3 nucleotides: TGTGCCAGCAGCATACTCGAACCAGGGGTTCAGCCCCAGCATTTT.

This clone was detected a few times. DNA of the CDR3: TGTGCCAGCAGCTTGAGGGGGTCCGGGGAGCTGTTTTTT. It codes for CASSLRGSGELFF. The genes are TRBV5-4 and TRBJ2-2; tentative D call: TRBD1 (6 bases). The CDR3 spans 13 residues. The germline CDR1 and CDR2 sequences are SGHNT and YYREEE (reference sequence). The V and J ends lost 1 base and 6 bases respectively, with 7 bases between them.

This clone has only a few counts. The chain recombines TRBV19 with TRBJ1-3; 7 bases match TRBD1. The CDR3 consists of 15 residues. Germline CDR1 is LNHDA and CDR2 is SQIVND (reference sequence). Losses at the gene ends were 5 bases for V and 2 bases for J; bases not matched to a gene: 6. The CDR3 coding sequence is TGTGCCAGTAGTCCCCGGGACAGACCTGGAAACACCATATATTTT. Translating it yields CASSPRDRPGNTIYF.

This CDR3 reads CASSDQQIDSPLHF. The CDR3 nucleotides read TGCGCCAGCAGTGATCAACAGATTGATTCACCCCTCCACTTT. The V gene is TRBV10-2, the J gene TRBJ1-6; D unclear. CDR1 WSHSY and CDR2 SAAADI come from the germline V gene. The V end lost 3 bases, the J end lost 8 bases, and 11 bases lay between the germline ends. CDR3 size: 14 residues.

The chain is built from TRBV28 and TRBJ1-5; tentative D call: TRBD1 (5 bases). V was clipped by 2 bases and J by 7 bases, with 15 bases between them. Germline V CDR1 and CDR2: MDHEN, SYDVKM. This CDR3 has 15 amino acids. CDR3 in amino acids: CASSLPRQHGQPQHF. CDR3 DNA: TGTGCCAGCAGTTTACCCAGACAGCACGGGCAGCCCCAGCATTTT.

The chain has TRBV6-2 or TRBV6-3 and TRBJ2-3; 9 bases match TRBD2. The ends lost 2 bases at V and 1 base at J; junction bases unmatched: 1. Germline CDR1 is MNHEY and CDR2 is SVGEGT. The CDR3 loop spans 15 amino acids. The CDR3 bases are TGTGCCAGCAGTTACCGACTAGCGGGCACAGATACGCAGTATTTT. This sequence encodes CASSYRLAGTDTQYF.

This clone appeared once. The V call is TRBV7-6, the J call TRBJ1-1; 10 bases are a match to TRBD1. Germline assignment: CDR1 SGHVS and CDR2 FNYEAQ. CDR3 length: 15 amino acids. V dropped 1 base and J dropped 5; count of bases not matched to a gene: 4. The CDR3 here is CASSLGPGQGTEAFF. The CDR3 DNA sequence: TGTGCCAGCAGCTTAGGGCCGGGACAGGGGACTGAAGCTTTCTTT. Looking up the rest from reference TRBV7-6 and TRBJ1-1 gives the full variable domain: GAGVSQSPRYKVTKRGQDVALRCDPISGHVSLYWYRQALGQGPEFLTYFNYEAQQDKSGLPNDRFSAERPEGSISTLTIQRTEQRDSAMYRCASSLGPGQGTEAFFGQGTRLTVV.

This chain connects TRBV21-1 to TRBJ2-2; the table's D call TRBD2 went unverified against the DNA. TRBV21-1 is assigned pseudogene status. The CDR3 contains 18 residues. The CDR3 loop reads CASSKLIASGESAGELFF. CDR3 bases: TGTGCCAGCAGCAAGTTGATCGCTAGCGGGGAGTCCGCCGGGGAGCTGTTTTTT.